A single sample gave rise to the 19 T cell receptor beta chains below, sequenced in a study of T-cell reconstitution after alpha-beta-depleted transplantation in children (dated by TCRdb to about 2016). Preparation of the library involved PCR. The sequencing machine was an Illumina HiSeq 2500. To normalize quantification of the TCRbeta repertoire, the TCR libraries were built with molecular barcoding that relied on unique molecular identifiers. In TCRdb, the public reads were trimmed at Q25 with fastp and aligned with MiXCR, with productive beta chains retained. All rows with the same CDR3 protein become a single entry with the most common DNA and genes. In all, the sample holds about 500,000 distinct CDR3 sequences, and approximately 32% of those were seen once. Clones ranked in the top ten supply 2% to 3% of the sample. The sample consisted of PBMCs from the stem cell graft donor, taken from the stem cell graft. All receptors derive from a human donor who donated a stem cell graft to a child with aplastic anemia.

The chain is built from TRBV10-3 and TRBJ2-7, with D possibly matching TRBD2 (5 bases). CDR3 length equals 14 residues. Germline CDR1 ENHRY, CDR2 SYGVKD. V was trimmed by 10 bases and J by 2 bases, leaving 18 bases between them. CDR3 sequence reads: CASSRGSSTYEQYV. In DNA, the CDR3 is TGTGCCAGCAGCCGAGGGAGCAGTACCTACGAGCAGTACGTC.

This clonotype was counted between two and nine times. The chain employs TRBV6-1 and TRBJ2-6; a weak D match, TRBD1 (6 bases). CDR3 length equals 15 residues. Germline V gene sequence: CDR1 MNHNS, CDR2 SASEGT. Trimming stripped 5 bases from V and 5 bases from J, with 13 bases between. This CDR3 reads CASSTGIQRANVLTF. The DNA of the CDR3 is TGTGCCAGCAGTACAGGGATCCAAAGGGCCAACGTCCTGACTTTC.

The genes are TRBV12-3 or TRBV12-4 and TRBJ1-1; D might be TRBD1 (6 bases). This CDR3 region has 16 residues. Trimming removed 6 bases from V and 1 base from J, with 18 bases in between. CDR3 sequence reads: CASRNQGMGRNTEAFF. DNA of the CDR3: TGTGCCAGCAGGAATCAGGGGATGGGACGGAACACTGAAGCTTTCTTT.

The chain is built from TRBV30 and TRBJ1-1, with TRBD1 matching over 7 bases. CDR3 length equals 14 residues. V was pared by 3 bases and J by 5 bases, with 9 bases of the junction left unmatched. The V gene's germline CDR1 is GTSNPN and CDR2 SVGIG (reference sequence). Written as DNA, the CDR3 is TGTGCCTGGAGGAAGACAGGGAGGACAACTGAAGCTTTCTTT. Protein sequence: CAWRKTGRTTEAFF.

This chain connects TRBV20-1 to TRBJ2-7; D is possibly TRBD1 (5 bases). The CDR3 covers 14 residues. Germline CDR1 DFQATT, CDR2 SNEGSKA (reference sequence). V gave up 2 bases and J gave up 2 bases, with 13 bases separating them. CDR3 protein: CSARRTEGAYEQYF. CDR3 bases: TGCAGTGCTAGAAGGACCGAAGGGGCCTACGAGCAGTACTTC.

This clonotype was picked up many times. The gene calls are TRBV20-1 and TRBJ2-1; 12 nucleotides match TRBD2. Trimming removed 0 bases from V and 7 bases from J; junction bases left unmatched: 4. The CDR3 extends over 15 amino acids. From germline, CDR1 is DFQATT and CDR2 SNEGSKA (reference sequence). CDR3 loop: CSARDWTSGINEQFF. DNA for the CDR3: TGCAGTGCTAGAGATTGGACTAGCGGGATTAATGAGCAGTTCTTC.

V usage is TRBV27 and J usage is TRBJ2-3; no firm D call. Germline CDR1 is MNHEY and CDR2 is SMNVEV (reference sequence). V dropped 7 bases and J dropped 4 bases, with 12 bases sitting between them. This CDR3 is 13 amino acids long. CDR3 region: CASKFGTADTQYF. The CDR3 DNA is TGTGCCAGCAAGTTCGGTACGGCAGATACGCAGTATTTT.

The chain combines TRBV28 with TRBJ2-5; D is perhaps TRBD1 or TRBD2 (6 bases each). Germline lookup yields CDR1 MDHEN and CDR2 SYDVKM. This CDR3 has 14 residues. V was cut by 6 bases and J by 6 bases, with 17 bases left in between. The CDR3 DNA is TGTGCCAGCAGCTTAAGGGGGGACTGGCAGACCCAGTACTTC. It translates to CASSLRGDWQTQYF.

The chain combines TRBV7-2 with TRBJ1-5; the match to TRBD1 covers 7 bases. The CDR3 spans 16 residues. The germline V gene has CDR1 SGHTA and CDR2 FQGNSA. Trimming at V came to 5 bases and at J to 6 bases, leaving 13 bases not matched to a gene. CDR3 bases: TGTGCCAGCAGCCCGGGAGACAGGGAAGGAGGTCAGCCCCAGCATTTT. Its protein is CASSPGDREGGQPQHF. The whole variable domain, filled in from reference TRBV7-2 and TRBJ1-5, reads GAGVSQSPSNKVTEKGKDVELRCDPISGHTALYWYRQSLGQGLEFLIYFQGNSAPDKSGLPSDRFSAERTGGSVSTLTIQRTQQEDSAVYLCASSPGDREGGQPQHFGDGTRLSIL.

This rearrangement joins TRBV12-3 or TRBV12-4 to TRBJ1-3; a weak D match, TRBD1 (5 bases). CDR3 length equals 15 residues. The V end was cut by 7 bases, the J end by 4 bases, with 17 bases between. CDR3 coding DNA: TGTGCCAGCACCCCTAAAGGGGCCGCCGGAAACACCATATATTTT. This gives the protein CASTPKGAAGNTIYF.

Only a few counts were recorded for this clonotype. The chain joins TRBV6-2 or TRBV6-3 to TRBJ2-1; D is ambiguous. Germline V CDR1 and CDR2: MNHEY, SVGEGT. The V end lost 5 bases, the J end lost 4 bases, and 15 bases lay between the germline ends. The CDR3 runs 15 residues. CDR3 DNA: TGTGCCAGCAGTCGCCGACTCCAGGAATACAATGAGCAGTTCTTC. Translation gives CASSRRLQEYNEQFF.

This clonotype occurred a few times. V is TRBV29-1 and J is TRBJ2-4; TRBD2 aligns across 8 bases. The CDR3 totals 12 residues. Germline V gene lookup returns CDR1 SQVTM and CDR2 ANQGSEA. V trimming: 5 bases; J trimming: 9 bases; junction bases outside the gene matches: 6. CDR3 sequence reads: CSVPGGPGIQYF. The CDR3 DNA is TGCAGCGTTCCGGGAGGGCCCGGCATTCAGTACTTC.

This clonotype was seen just once. The chain's CDR3 is CASSSPETSGSTLQETQYF. The CDR3 DNA reads as TGTGCCAGCAGTTCCCCGGAGACTAGCGGGAGTACATTACAAGAGACCCAGTACTTC. The chain couples TRBV28 to TRBJ2-5; 12 bases map to TRBD2. Trimming cost V 4 bases and J 2 bases; bases outside gene matches: 14. Germline CDR1 reads MDHEN; CDR2 reads SYDVKM. This CDR3 spans 19 amino acids.

This clonotype was seen once. The V gene is TRBV6-1, the J gene TRBJ2-5, with TRBD1 identical over 8 bases. This CDR3 is 16 amino acids long. Germline V CDR1 and CDR2: MNHNS, SASEGT. Trimming took 7 bases from V and 6 from J; bases not matched to a gene: 16. The CDR3 region has the DNA TGTGCCAGCACCCAATTACGAGGGACAGGCCTGCAGACCCAGTACTTC. Translating gives CASTQLRGTGLQTQYF.

The chain uses TRBV24-1 and TRBJ2-2; the D is unclear. The CDR3 consists of 16 residues. Germline assignment: CDR1 KGHDR and CDR2 SFDVKD. Trimming removed 3 bases at V and 1 base at J, with 11 bases between. The CDR3 loop reads CATSDLSDWNTGELFF. The CDR3 DNA is TGTGCCACCAGTGATCTGAGTGACTGGAACACCGGGGAGCTGTTTTTT.

The CDR3 reads CSARVVKSRTNTDTQYF. CDR3 nucleotides: TGCAGTGCTAGAGTGGTAAAGAGCAGAACAAACACAGATACGCAGTATTTT. The chain carries TRBV20-1 and TRBJ2-3; no clear D. Trimming removed 1 base from V and 2 bases from J, with 19 bases in between. The CDR3 consists of 17 residues. Germline V CDR1 and CDR2: DFQATT, SNEGSKA (reference sequence).

The chain couples TRBV29-1 to TRBJ1-1; D gene unclear. This CDR3 spans 14 amino acids. The germline V gene encodes CDR1 SQVTM and CDR2 ANQGSEA. Trimming shortened V by 7 bases and J by 6 bases, and 21 bases separated the two germline ends. CDR3 region: CSAGTRRMDPEAFF. The CDR3 region has the DNA TGCAGCGCGGGAACCAGACGAATGGACCCTGAAGCTTTCTTT. Complete variable domain (other parts from reference TRBV29-1 and TRBJ1-1): SAVISQKPSRDICQRGTSLTIQCQVDSQVTMMFWYRQQPGQSLTLIATANQGSEATYESGFVIDKFPISRPNLTFSTLTVSNMSPEDSSIYLCSAGTRRMDPEAFFGQGTRLTVV.

The table lists this clonotype with a few counts. The CDR3 nucleotides read TGTGCCAGCAGCTTAGTCCTCGGGACAGGGCCTTACAATGAGCAGTTCTTC. The encoded protein is CASSLVLGTGPYNEQFF. The chain couples TRBV7-6 to TRBJ2-1; 9 nucleotides match TRBD1. This CDR3 has 17 amino acids. Germline assignment: CDR1 SGHVS and CDR2 FNYEAQ. V trimming: 1 base; J trimming: 4 bases; junction bases outside the gene matches: 8.

The chain links TRBV5-1 to TRBJ2-1, with D possibly TRBD2 on 5 matching bases. CDR1 is SGHRS, CDR2 YFSETQ, per germline. Trimming removed 0 bases at V and 2 bases at J, with 9 bases between. This CDR3 has 15 residues. CDR3 sequence: CASSLELGTYNEQFF. Written as DNA, the CDR3 is TGCGCCAGCAGCTTGGAACTAGGGACCTACAATGAGCAGTTCTTC. The full variable domain, in which reference TRBV5-1 and TRBJ2-1 provide the parts outside the CDR3, is KAGVTQTPRYLIKTRGQQVTLSCSPISGHRSVSWYQQTPGQGLQFLFEYFSETQRNKGNFPGRFSGRQFSNSRSEMNVSTLELGDSALYLCASSLELGTYNEQFFGPGTRLTVL.